The present entry profiles one T cell receptor (beta chain) with its context. These data originate in a study of blood T cells in healthy people across ages. A second PCR of 7 to 11 cycles used a sample-barcoded 5' primer and a J-beta primer mix. TCRdb reprocessed the 5' RACE reads with MiXCR, giving one entry per CDR3 protein. Among 720,000 or so distinct CDR3 sequences listed, approximately 40% were seen once. Trimming shortened V by 8 bases and J by 6 bases, and 11 bases separated the two germline ends. The CDR3 consists of 12 residues. Sequenced input: blood. This TCR came from an older man in good health. This chain joins TRBV12-3 or TRBV12-4 and TRBJ2-1, with D unresolved. The CDR3 is CASRTLFNEQFF. The CDR3 region has the DNA TGTGCCAGCCGGACGCTATTCAATGAGCAGTTCTTC.